This T cell receptor beta chain was observed in a study of shared clonotypes between healthy human individuals. Study-level background: CD4 naive cells filled three plates per donor, CD4 memory three, CD8 naive two and CD8 memory one.

An assay was performed, and its level was deep. The protocol was immunoSEQ multiplex PCR, while the TCRdb copy is restricted to in-frame clones and leaves out a portion. The table includes some 2,500,000 clones, less than 95% detected once. Study results and caveats: The study found about 5% of naive CD4 clonotypes shared across several donors.

Investigators divided CD4+ cells into CD45RA+ naive and CD45RA-negative memory subsets. The V and J ends lost 0 bases and 4 bases respectively, with 6 bases between them. The CDR3 loop spans 13 amino acids. Germline V gene sequence: CDR1 LGHNA, CDR2 YNFKEQ. Turning to this clone: Its antigen is unknown. The same CDR3 is also encoded by other DNA sequences in this sample.

The sequencing sample was made of naive CD4+ T cells from PBMCs. Subset in this sample: CD45RA+ positively selected. This chain joins TRBV4-2 and TRBJ1-2; D might be TRBD1 (5 bases). This receptor was identified in a young man in good health. Some clones in this sample may be carry-over from other donors' samples. CDR3 in DNA: TGTGCCAGCAGCCAAGATGGGGGCTATGGCTACACCTTC. This codes for CASSQDGGYGYTF.